The entry below describes one TCR beta chain. No antigen is known for it. The data originate from a study of T cell responses to AZD1222 COVID-19 vaccine. The germline gives CDR1 WSHSY, CDR2 SAAADI. The ends lost 7 bases at V and 4 bases at J; junction bases unmatched: 5. CDR3 length: 14 residues. Study-level points and caveats: Regions 160-218 and 743-854 dominated among vaccine-associated CD4 TCRs spanning spike. Per reports, nearly half of all spike-specific TCRs target regions that are unmutated in variants.

This table comes from immunoSEQ multiplex PCR, and its TCRdb copy is limited to in-frame clones, with some not included. The data contain 150,000 or so clones, about 90% of them singletons. The specimen was peripheral blood, collected 28 days after the second AZD1222 dose. This clonotype was sampled from an adult who received the AZD1222 COVID-19 vaccine. The J gene is TRBJ2-7, the V gene TRBV10-2; 12 bases align to TRBD2. As DNA, the CDR3 is TGCGCCAGCACCCCTAGCGGGAGGGGTTACGAGCAGTACTTC. It yields the protein CASTPSGRGYEQYF.